The present T cell receptor (beta chain) was sequenced within a study of shared T cell receptors in the human thymus. Germline-derived CDR1 and CDR2 are SGHRS and YFSETQ. This CDR3 is 16 amino acids long. V was clipped by 1 base and J by 0 bases, with 8 bases between them. This clone was seen only a few times. The table came from immunoSEQ multiplex PCR; TCRdb's copy has only in-frame clones and leaves some out. The sample lists roughly 710,000 clones, 75% to 90% seen once, with over 0.008% in the top ten. The same data also went into a second study, on human thymus T cells. That work adds: Having corrective surgery for congenital heart defects, healthy Finnish infants were the ones who donated. The study used thymus tissue resected during corrective heart surgery. Blood and thymic repertoires both appeared biased in V and J gene usage. Thymic TCR repertoires of unrelated people reportedly overlapped highly.

Sequenced material: thymocytes. This clonotype was obtained from a girl under three years old with a congenital heart defect. The chain joins TRBV5-1 to TRBJ1-6; D ambiguous. The CDR3 region is CASSLKTSSYNSPLHF. The CDR3 nucleotides are TGCGCCAGCAGCTTGAAGACTAGCTCCTATAATTCACCCCTCCACTTT.